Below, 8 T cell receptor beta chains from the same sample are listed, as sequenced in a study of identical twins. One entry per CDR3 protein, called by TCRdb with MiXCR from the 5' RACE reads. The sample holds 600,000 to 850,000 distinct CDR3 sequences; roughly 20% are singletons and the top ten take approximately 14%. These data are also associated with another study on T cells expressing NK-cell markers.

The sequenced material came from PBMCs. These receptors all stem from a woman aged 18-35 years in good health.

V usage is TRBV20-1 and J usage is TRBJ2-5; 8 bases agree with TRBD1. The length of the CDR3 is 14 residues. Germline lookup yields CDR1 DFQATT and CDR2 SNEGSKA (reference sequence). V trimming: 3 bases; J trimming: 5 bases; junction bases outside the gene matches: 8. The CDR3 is CSARRTGSPETQYF. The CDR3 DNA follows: TGCAGTGCTAGGCGGACAGGGAGTCCGGAGACCCAGTACTTC.

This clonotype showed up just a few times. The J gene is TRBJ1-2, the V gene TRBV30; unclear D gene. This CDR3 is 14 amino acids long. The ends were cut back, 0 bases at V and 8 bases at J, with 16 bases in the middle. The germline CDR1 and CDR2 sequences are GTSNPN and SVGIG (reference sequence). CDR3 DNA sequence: TGTGCCTGGAGTGTAATTCTGCGGGCTGGAGGCTACACCTTC. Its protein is CAWSVILRAGGYTF. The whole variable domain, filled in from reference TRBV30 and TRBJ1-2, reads SQTIHQWPATLVQPVGSPLSLECTVEGTSNPNLYWYRQAAGRGLQLLFYSVGIGQISSEVPQNLSASRPQDRQFILSSKKLLLSDSGFYLCAWSVILRAGGYTFGSGTRLTVV.

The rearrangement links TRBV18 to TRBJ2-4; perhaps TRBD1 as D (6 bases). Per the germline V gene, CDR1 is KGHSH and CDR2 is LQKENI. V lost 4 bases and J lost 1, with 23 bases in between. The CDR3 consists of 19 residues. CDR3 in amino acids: CASSLQLLTGSMAKNIQYF. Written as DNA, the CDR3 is TGTGCCAGCTCACTACAACTTCTTACAGGGAGTATGGCCAAAAACATTCAGTACTTC. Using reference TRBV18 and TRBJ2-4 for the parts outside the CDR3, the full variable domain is NAGVMQNPRHLVRRRGQEARLRCSPMKGHSHVYWYRQLPEEGLKFMVYLQKENIIDESGMPKERFSAEFPKEGPSILRIQQVVRGDSAAYFCASSLQLLTGSMAKNIQYFGAGTRLSVL.

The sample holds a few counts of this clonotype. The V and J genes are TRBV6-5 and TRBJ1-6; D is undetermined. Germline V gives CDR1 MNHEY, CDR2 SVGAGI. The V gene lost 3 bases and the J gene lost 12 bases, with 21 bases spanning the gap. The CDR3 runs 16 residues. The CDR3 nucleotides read TGTGCCAGCAGTTATACCCCAAGGTTGGGGTTGGTACCCCTCCACTTT. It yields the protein CASSYTPRLGLVPLHF.

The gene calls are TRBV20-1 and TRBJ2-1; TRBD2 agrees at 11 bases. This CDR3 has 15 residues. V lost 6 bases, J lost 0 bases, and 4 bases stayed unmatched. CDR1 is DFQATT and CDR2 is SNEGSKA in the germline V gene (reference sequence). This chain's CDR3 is CSAYGTSGSYNEQFF. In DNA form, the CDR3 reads TGCAGTGCGTACGGGACTAGCGGCTCCTACAATGAGCAGTTCTTC.

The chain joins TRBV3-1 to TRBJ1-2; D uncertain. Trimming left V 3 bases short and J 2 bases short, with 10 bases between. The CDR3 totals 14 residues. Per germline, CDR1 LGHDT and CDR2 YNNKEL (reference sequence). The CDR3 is CASSQSQVNYGYTF. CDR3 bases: TGTGCCAGCAGCCAGAGTCAAGTCAACTATGGCTACACCTTC.

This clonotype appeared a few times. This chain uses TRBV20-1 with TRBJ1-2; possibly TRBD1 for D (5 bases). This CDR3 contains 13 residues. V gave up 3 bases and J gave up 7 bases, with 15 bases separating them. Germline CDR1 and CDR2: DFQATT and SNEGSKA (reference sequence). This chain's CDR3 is CSASGWGGGGYTF. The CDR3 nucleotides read TGCAGTGCTAGTGGGTGGGGCGGGGGTGGCTACACCTTC.

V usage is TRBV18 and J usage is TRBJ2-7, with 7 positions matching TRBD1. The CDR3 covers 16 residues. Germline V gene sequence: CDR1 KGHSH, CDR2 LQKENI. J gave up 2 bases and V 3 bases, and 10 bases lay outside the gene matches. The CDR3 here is CASSPRGTTATYEQYF. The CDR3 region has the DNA TGTGCCAGCTCACCCAGGGGGACCACAGCGACCTACGAGCAGTACTTC.